A selection of T cell receptor beta chains follows, all from one sample in a study of blood T cell repertoires in COVID-19. TCRdb's table, derived via immunoSEQ multiplex PCR, lists solely in-frame clones and lacks some. The sample has about 70,000 clones, roughly 80% seen once; the top ten hold about 18%. The specimen was peripheral blood. The receptors shown here come from a man between 65 and 85 years old who had recovered from COVID-19. The CDR3 runs from the conserved cysteine through the conserved F or W. The D gene is left open where the match is weak. The listing skips clone size in some rows; elsewhere it reads once, few, many or a size class.

TRBJ1-1 - few TRBV6-5 CASRTDLEATEAFF TGTGCCAGCAGGACCGATTTAGAGGCCACTGAAGCTTTCTTT
TRBJ1-6 TRBD1 - TRBV30 CAWTGGNSPLHF TGTGCCTGGACAGGGGGGAATTCACCCCTCCACTTT
TRBJ2-2 TRBD1 - TRBV3-1/TRBV3-2 CASSPIGAGQGEKATTGELFF TGTGCCAGCAGTCCAATAGGGGCGGGACAGGGGGAAAAGGCGACCACCGGGGAGCTGTTTTTT
TRBJ2-7 TRBD2 - TRBV19 CASSLAGGPQAEQYF TGTGCCAGTAGCTTAGCGGGAGGGCCTCAAGCAGAGCAGTACTTC
TRBJ1-3 - - TRBV2 CASSEQNSGNTIYF TGTGCCAGCAGTGAACAAAACTCTGGAAACACCATATATTTT
TRBJ1-6 - - TRBV28 CASSLGSQYNSPLHF TGTGCCAGCAGTTTAGGGTCACAGTATAATTCACCCCTCCACTTT
TRBJ1-1 - - TRBV6-5 CAIGRGWGTEAFF TGTGCCATTGGAAGGGGCTGGGGCACTGAAGCTTTCTTT
TRBJ2-3 - - TRBV2 CASSESITDTQYF TGTGCCAGCAGTGAATCCATCACAGATACGCAGTATTTT
TRBJ1-4 TRBD1 once TRBV5-1 CASSPGGPNEKLFF TGCGCCAGCAGCCCAGGGGGACCTAATGAAAAACTGTTTTTT
TRBJ2-7 TRBD1 once TRBV2 CASLRDRGNYEQYF TGTGCCAGCCTCCGGGACAGGGGGAATTACGAGCAGTACTTC
TRBJ1-5 - - TRBV21-1 CASSIPGQGDSNQPQHF TGTGCCAGCAGCATCCCGGGACAGGGGGATAGCAATCAGCCCCAGCATTTT
TRBJ2-6 - - TRBV5-8 CASSFTSSGANVLTF TGTGCCAGCAGCTTTACGAGCTCTGGGGCCAACGTCCTGACTTTC
TRBJ1-3 - - TRBV19 CASSILGEFSGNTIYF TGTGCCAGTAGTATCCTCGGAGAGTTCTCTGGAAACACCATATATTTT
TRBJ1-2 TRBD1 - TRBV4-3 CASSLKWGDRTRLTF TGCGCCAGCAGCCTCAAGTGGGGGGACAGAACCCGTCTCACCTTC
TRBJ1-1 TRBD1 - TRBV2 CASSEWTGGIGNTEAFF TGTGCCAGCAGTGAATGGACAGGGGGCATTGGAAACACTGAAGCTTTCTTT
TRBJ1-5 - - TRBV6-5 CASWVGGGNQPQHF TGTGCCAGCTGGGTCGGCGGTGGGAATCAGCCCCAGCATTTT
TRBJ2-5 TRBD2 - TRBV27 CASRRTTGTIQETQYF TGTGCCAGCAGGCGTACGACCGGGACTATTCAAGAGACCCAGTACTTC
TRBJ1-3 - - TRBV9 CASSVDAGQLSGNTIYF TGTGCCAGCAGCGTAGACGCGGGCCAGCTATCTGGAAACACCATATATTTT
TRBJ2-5 - - TRBV9 CASSVGKGHQETQYF TGTGCCAGCAGCGTAGGGAAGGGGCATCAAGAGACCCAGTACTTC